This T cell receptor (beta chain) originates from a study of human T cells and chemical hapten exposure. TCRdb used MiXCR to reprocess the RACE reads, holding one entry per CDR3 protein. Of some 180,000 distinct CDR3 sequences detected, approximately 20% appear once; the ten largest clones hold approximately 6.4%. This clonotype was detected a few times. The sample's time point: patch test 1, 2 weeks after DPC sensitization. Treatment described: therapeutic diphenylcyclopropenone sensitization with weekly scalp DPC. CDR3 length: 14 amino acids. Looked up from germline, CDR1 is SGHTA and CDR2 is FQGNSA. The V end was cut by 6 bases, the J end by 5 bases, with 16 bases between.

This chain connects TRBV7-2 to TRBJ2-5; D ambiguous. The clonotype comes from a woman aged 45-65 years with alopecia areata. Some clones in this sample may be carry-over from other donors' samples. Source: whole blood, taken in connection with sensitization to the hapten diphenylcyclopropenone (DPC). Here the CDR3 DNA reads TGTGCCAGCAGGTTTACGGGTGTAGGGGAGACCCAGTACTTC. Translating it yields CASRFTGVGETQYF.